This T cell receptor (beta chain) comes out of a study of blood T cell repertoires in COVID-19 (TCRdb year 2020). The study in broad terms: The collaborator samples originated in the United States, Italy and Spain and spanned the acute and convalescent phases of COVID-19. The prospective study material was composed of cDNA or gDNA derived from T cells, B-cell-depleted T cells, or PBMCs. The dataset comprised deeply sampled blood TCRbeta repertoires from subjects exposed to, actively infected with, or recovered from COVID-19. The repertoires were released in a freely available public database meant as a resource for research on the immune response to SARS-CoV-2. The samples were drawn from two sources: the first 160 participants of the ongoing ImmuneRACE study, and 1,200 or so subjects contributed by 6 global collaborators. The sample metadata nearly always contained a de-identified subject ID, COVID-19 status, age in years and sex. Where HLA class I and class II types were available, the types were taken from metadata supplied by the sample provider, not from assay-based typing.

General conclusions and limits of the study: The quantity of clinical and demographic metadata differed by source and by participant and was supplied without curation.

Only a few counts were recorded for this clone. This receptor's antigen is unknown. No much larger clone is present one base from it, and per-base qualities are unavailable. From the cysteine up to the phenylalanine, the CDR3 has a length of 15 residues. The CDR3 DNA has 45 bases and is translated from base 1. For this chain, trimming is 7 bases at the V end and 5 bases at the J end, and the number of junction bases without a gene match is 10. TCRbeta CDR3 regions were amplified from genomic DNA using the immunoSEQ Assay, a bias-controlled multiplex PCR. In the original analysis: The number of nucleated cells in each sample was estimated by amplification of reference gene primers within the assay. To quantify the absolute abundance of each unique TCRbeta CDR3 rearrangement, sequence reads were collapsed and filtered. For each sample, productive Simpson clonality was calculated as the square root of Simpson's diversity index across productive rearrangements. The table comes from immuneACCESS by way of TCRdb, which keeps in-frame sequences with V and J called. Part of the clones is missing from these tables; in studies checked, under half for an unresolved V gene and the rest for unknown reasons. That table furnishes V, J and clone size, whereas the DNA furnished D and trimming. For this sample the table gives some 160,000 clones, of which around 80% were detected only once. Of the sample, 6.5% is held by the ten largest clones.

Each collaborating institution followed its own protocols to collect whole blood in K2EDTA tubes. For TCRbeta analysis, collaborator samples were shipped as frozen whole blood, as isolated PBMCs, or as DNA extracted from either sample type. The receptor's source is a man in his 70s with active or convalescent COVID-19. The receptor chain draws on TRBV6-7 and TRBJ2-1, with TRBD2 identical over 8 junction bases. TRBV6-7 is recorded as an ORF, its role being uncertain. The sample was peripheral blood. The CDR3 reads as follows: CASNQLAASNNEQFF. The sequenced DNA: TGTGCCAGCAATCAACTAGCGGCCAGTAACAATGAGCAGTTCTTC.